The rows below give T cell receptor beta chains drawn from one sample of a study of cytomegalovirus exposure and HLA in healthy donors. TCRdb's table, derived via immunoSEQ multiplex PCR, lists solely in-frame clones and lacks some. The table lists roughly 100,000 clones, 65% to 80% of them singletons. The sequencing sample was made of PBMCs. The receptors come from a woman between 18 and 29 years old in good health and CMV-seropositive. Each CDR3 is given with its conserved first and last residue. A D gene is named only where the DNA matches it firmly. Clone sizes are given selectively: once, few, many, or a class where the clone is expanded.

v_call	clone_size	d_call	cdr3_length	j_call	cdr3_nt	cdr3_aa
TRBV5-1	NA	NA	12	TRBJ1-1	TGCGCCAGCAGCTTGGAGGGACTGGTGGCTTTCTTT	CASSLEGLVAFF
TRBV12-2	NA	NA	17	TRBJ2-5	TGTGCAAGTCGCTTAGTTCTAGCGGGGGACAATAAAGAGACCCAGTACTTC	CASRLVLAGDNKETQYF
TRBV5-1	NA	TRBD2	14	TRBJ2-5	TGCGCCAGCACGCCCGGGACTAGCGAAGAGACCCAGTACTTC	CASTPGTSEETQYF
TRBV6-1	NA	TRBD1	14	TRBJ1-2	TGTGCCAGCAGCGGACAGGGGGATAACTATGGCTACACCTTC	CASSGQGDNYGYTF
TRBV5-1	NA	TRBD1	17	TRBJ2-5	TGCGCCAGCAGAAGGAAGGGACAGTTACCCGTCCAAGAGACCCAGTACTTC	CASRRKGQLPVQETQYF
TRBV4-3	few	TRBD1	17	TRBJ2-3	TGCGCCAGCAGCCAACGTACCGGGACAGGGTCCACAGATACGCAGTATTTT	CASSQRTGTGSTDTQYF
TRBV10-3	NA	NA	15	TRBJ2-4	TGTGCCATCAGTACCGACAGGTCCTCCAAAAACATTCAGTACTTC	CAISTDRSSKNIQYF
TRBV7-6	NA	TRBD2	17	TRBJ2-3	TGTGCCAGCAGTTCGAGTCCTAGCGGGAGGACCACAGATACGCAGTATTTT	CASSSSPSGRTTDTQYF
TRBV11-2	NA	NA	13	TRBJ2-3	TGTGCCAGCAGCTTAATCGGGACAGATACGCAGTATTTT	CASSLIGTDTQYF
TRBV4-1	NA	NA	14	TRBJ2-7	TGCGCCAGCAGCCAGGCAGGTGAACCCTACGAGCAGTACTTC	CASSQAGEPYEQYF
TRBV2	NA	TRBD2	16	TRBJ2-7	TGTGCCAGCAGTGTTCGGACTAGCGGGAGGAAGGCCGAGCAGTACTTC	CASSVRTSGRKAEQYF
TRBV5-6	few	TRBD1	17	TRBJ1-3	TGTGCCAGCAGCTTAGATTGGGACAGGTCCTCTGGAAACACCATATATTTT	CASSLDWDRSSGNTIYF
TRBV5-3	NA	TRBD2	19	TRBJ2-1	TGTGCCAGAAGCTTGAGTCGACTAGCGGTAATCAGCTCCTACAATGAGCAGTTCTTC	CARSLSRLAVISSYNEQFF
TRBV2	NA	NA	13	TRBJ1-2	TGTGCCAGCAGTGAGGGGGGGCGGAATGGCTACACCTTC	CASSEGGRNGYTF
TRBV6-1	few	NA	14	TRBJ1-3	TGTGCCAGCAGTACAGTTGTCTCTGGAAACACCATATATTTT	CASSTVVSGNTIYF